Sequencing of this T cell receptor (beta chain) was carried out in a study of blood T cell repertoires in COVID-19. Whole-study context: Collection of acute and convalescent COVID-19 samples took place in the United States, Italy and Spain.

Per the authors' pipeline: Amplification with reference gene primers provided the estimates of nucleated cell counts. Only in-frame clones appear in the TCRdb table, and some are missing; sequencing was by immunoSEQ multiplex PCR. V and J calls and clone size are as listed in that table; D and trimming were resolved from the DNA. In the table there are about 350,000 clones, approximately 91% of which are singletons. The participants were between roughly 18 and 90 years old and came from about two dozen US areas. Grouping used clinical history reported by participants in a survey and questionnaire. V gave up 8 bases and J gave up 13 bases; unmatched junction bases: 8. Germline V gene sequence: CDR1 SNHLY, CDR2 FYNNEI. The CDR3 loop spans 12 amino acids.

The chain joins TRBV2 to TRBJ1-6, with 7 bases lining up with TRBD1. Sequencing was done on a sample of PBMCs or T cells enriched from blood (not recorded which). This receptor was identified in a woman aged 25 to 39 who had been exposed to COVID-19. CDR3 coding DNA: TGTGCCAGCCGGGACAGTTTTAATCCCCTCCACTTT. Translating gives CASRDSFNPLHF.